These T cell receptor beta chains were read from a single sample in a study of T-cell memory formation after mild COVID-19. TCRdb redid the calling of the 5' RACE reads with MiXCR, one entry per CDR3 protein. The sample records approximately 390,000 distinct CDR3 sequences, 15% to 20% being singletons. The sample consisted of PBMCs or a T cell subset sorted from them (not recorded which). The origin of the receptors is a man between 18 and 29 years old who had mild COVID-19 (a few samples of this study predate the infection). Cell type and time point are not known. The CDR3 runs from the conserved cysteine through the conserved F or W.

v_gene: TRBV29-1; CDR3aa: CSGWGGASTDTQYF
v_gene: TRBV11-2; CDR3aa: CASSPGKGGTDTQYF
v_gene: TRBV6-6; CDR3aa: CASRSNRADTEAFF
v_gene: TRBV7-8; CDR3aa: CASSSALAFEAGGLNTEAFF
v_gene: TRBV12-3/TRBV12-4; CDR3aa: CASSVTGSSYNEQFF
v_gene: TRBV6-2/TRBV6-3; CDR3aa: CASSYSALQETQYF
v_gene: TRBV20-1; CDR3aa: CSARDRRLANTDTQYF
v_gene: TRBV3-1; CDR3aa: CASSQELGLAQSTQYF
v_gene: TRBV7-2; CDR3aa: CASSPGEGYEQYF
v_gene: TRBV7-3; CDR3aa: CASSLIRGAQTEQFF
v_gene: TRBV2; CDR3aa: CASSRQGLMNTEAFF
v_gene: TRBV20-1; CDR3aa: CSALGQETQYF
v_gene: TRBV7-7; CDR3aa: CAGSGRNQPQHF
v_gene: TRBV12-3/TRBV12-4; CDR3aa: CASSLSRGAEQYF
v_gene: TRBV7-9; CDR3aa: CASSLEGRRAEAFF
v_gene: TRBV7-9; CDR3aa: CASREGPGRGDTQYF
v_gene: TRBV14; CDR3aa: CASSQGPGLRCF
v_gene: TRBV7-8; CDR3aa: CASSPLRDTQYF
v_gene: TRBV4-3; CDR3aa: CASSPHGNTIYF
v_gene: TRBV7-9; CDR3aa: CASSPSWGVSGMNTEAFF
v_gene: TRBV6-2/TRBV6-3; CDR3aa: CASSRTGGNPTQTQYF
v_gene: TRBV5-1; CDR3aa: CASSTDPGQDYGYTF
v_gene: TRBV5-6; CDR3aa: CASSLGPSGGNEQFF
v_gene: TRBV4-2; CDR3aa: CASSQEGLAGGYDTQYF
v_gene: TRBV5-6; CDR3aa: CASSFVSMSNYGYTF
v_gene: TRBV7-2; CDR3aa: CASSFGGANEQFF
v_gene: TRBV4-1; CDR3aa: CASSSREVAEAFF
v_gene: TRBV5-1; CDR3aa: CASSLVTEGETQYF
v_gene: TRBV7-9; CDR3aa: CASSHRDRTFSGANVLTF
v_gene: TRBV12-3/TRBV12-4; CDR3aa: CASSPLQGSGDYNEQFF